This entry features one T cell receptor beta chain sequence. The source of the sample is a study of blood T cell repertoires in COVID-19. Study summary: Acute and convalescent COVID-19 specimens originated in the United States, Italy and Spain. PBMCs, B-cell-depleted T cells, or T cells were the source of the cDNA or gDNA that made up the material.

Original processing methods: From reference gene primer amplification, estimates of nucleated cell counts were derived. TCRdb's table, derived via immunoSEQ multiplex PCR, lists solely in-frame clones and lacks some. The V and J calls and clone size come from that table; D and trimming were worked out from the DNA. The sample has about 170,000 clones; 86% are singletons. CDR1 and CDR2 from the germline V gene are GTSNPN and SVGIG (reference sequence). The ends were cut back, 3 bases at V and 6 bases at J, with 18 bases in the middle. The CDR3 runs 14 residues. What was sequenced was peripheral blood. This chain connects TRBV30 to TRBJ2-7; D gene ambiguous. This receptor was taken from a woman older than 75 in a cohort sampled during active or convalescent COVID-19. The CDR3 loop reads CAWRIDSETPEQYF. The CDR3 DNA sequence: TGTGCCTGGAGGATCGATTCTGAAACACCCGAGCAGTACTTC.